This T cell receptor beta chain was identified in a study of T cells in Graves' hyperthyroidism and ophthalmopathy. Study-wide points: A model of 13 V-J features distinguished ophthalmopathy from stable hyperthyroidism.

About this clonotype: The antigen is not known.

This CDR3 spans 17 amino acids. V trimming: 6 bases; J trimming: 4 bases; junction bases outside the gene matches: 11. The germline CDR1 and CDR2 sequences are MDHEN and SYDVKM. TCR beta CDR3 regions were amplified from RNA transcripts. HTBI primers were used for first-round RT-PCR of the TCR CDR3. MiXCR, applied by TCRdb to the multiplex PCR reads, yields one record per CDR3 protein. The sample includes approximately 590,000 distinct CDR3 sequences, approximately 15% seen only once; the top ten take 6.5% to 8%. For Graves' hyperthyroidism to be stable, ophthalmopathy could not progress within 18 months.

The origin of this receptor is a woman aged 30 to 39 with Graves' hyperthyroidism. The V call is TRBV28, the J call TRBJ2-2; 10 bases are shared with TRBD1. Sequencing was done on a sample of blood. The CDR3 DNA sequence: TGTGCCAGCAGGCTACAGGGGACAGGGGAAGGCACCGGGGAGCTGTTTTTT. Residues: CASRLQGTGEGTGELFF.